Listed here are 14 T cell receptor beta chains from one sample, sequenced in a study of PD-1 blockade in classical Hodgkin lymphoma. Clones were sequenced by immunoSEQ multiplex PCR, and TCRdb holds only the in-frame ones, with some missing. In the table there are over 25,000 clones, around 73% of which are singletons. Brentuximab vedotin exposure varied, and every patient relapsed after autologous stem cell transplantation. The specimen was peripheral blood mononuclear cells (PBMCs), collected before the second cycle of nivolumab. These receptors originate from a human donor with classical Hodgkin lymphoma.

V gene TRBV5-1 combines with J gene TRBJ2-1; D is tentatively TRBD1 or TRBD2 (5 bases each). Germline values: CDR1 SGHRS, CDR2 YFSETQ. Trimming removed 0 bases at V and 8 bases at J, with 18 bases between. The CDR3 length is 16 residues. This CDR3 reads CASSLAVGAEVDEQFF. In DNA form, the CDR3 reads TGCGCCAGCAGCTTGGCCGTCGGGGCGGAGGTCGATGAGCAGTTCTTC.

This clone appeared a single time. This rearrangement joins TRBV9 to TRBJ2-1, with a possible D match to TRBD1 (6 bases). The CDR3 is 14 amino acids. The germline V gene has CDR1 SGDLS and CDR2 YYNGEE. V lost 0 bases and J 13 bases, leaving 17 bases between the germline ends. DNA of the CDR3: TGTGCCAGCAGCGTAGGCCCCGAGGGGGTGGAACAGTTCTTC. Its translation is CASSVGPEGVEQFF.

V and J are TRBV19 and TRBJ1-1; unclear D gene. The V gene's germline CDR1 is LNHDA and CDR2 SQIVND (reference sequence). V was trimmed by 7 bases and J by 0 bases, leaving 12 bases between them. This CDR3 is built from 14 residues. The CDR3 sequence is CASMREQMNTEAFF. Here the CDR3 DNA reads TGTGCCAGTATGCGGGAACAGATGAACACTGAAGCTTTCTTT.

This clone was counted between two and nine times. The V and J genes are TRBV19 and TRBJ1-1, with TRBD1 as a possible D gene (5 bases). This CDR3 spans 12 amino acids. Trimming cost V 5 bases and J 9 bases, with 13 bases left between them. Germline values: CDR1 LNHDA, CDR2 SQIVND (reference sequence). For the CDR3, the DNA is TGTGCCAGTAGTCTGCAGGGACGACAAGCTTTCTTT. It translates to CASSLQGRQAFF.

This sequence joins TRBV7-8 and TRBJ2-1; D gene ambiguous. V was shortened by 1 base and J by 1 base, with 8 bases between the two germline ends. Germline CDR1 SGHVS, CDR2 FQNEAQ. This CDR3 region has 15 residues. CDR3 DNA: TGTGCCAGCAGCTTAGGTGGACGATCCTACAATGAGCAGTTCTTC. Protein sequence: CASSLGGRSYNEQFF.

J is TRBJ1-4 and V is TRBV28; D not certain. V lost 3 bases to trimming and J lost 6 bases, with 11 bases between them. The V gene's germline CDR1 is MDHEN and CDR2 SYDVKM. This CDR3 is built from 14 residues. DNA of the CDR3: TGTGCCAGCAGTTTTAGTGGGGAGGATGAAAAACTGTTTTTT. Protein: CASSFSGEDEKLFF.

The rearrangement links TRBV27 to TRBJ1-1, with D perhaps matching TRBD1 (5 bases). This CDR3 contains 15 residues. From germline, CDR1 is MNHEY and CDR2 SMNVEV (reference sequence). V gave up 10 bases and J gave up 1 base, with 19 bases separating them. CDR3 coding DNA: TGTGCCACTATTCGACAGTCCTCTTGGAACACTGAAGCTTTCTTT. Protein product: CATIRQSSWNTEAFF.

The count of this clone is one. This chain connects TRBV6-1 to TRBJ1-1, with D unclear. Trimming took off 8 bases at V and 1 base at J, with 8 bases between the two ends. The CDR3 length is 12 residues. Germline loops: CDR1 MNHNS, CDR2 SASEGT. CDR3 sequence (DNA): TGTGCCAGCCGTCTGGCGAACACTGAAGCTTTCTTT. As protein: CASRLANTEAFF.

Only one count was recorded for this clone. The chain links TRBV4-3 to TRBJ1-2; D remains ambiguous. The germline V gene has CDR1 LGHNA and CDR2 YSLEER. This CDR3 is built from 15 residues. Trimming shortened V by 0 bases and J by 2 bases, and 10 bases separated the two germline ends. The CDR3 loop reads CASSQEITANYGYTF. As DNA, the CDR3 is TGCGCCAGCAGCCAAGAAATAACTGCAAACTATGGCTACACCTTC.

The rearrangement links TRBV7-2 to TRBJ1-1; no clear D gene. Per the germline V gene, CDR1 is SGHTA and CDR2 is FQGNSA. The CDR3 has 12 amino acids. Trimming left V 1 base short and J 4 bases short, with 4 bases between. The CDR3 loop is CASSLGVTEAFF. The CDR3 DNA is TGTGCCAGCAGCTTAGGAGTCACTGAAGCTTTCTTT.

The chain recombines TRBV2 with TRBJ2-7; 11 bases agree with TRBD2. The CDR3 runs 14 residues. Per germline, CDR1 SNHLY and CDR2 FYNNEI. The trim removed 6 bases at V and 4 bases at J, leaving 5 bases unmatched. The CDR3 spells CASSPTSGAYEQYF. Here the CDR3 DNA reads TGTGCCAGCAGCCCGACTAGCGGGGCGTACGAGCAGTACTTC.

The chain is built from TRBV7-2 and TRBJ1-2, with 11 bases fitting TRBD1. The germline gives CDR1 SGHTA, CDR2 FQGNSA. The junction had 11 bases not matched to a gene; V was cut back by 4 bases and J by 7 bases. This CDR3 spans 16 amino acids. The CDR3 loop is CASSSSGTGGFSGYTF. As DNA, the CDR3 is TGTGCCAGCAGCTCGTCCGGGACAGGGGGATTCTCTGGCTACACCTTC.

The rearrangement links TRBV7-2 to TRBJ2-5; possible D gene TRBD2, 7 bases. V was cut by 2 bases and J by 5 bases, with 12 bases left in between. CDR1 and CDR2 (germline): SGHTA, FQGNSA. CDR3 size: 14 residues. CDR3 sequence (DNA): TGTGCCAGCAGCTTATCCGGGGGGCGGGAGACCCAGTACTTC. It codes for CASSLSGGRETQYF.

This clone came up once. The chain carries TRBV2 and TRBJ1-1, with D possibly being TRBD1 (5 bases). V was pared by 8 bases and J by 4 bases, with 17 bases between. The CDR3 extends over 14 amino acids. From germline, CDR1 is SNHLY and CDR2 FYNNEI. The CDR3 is CASGGWPIGTEAFF. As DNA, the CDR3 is TGTGCCAGCGGGGGATGGCCGATCGGCACTGAAGCTTTCTTT.